The clone carrying this T cell receptor (beta chain) was picked up a small number of times. Its antigen is unidentified. The data were obtained in a study of post-analysis software for immune sequencing data. The wider study: The disease courses spanned relapsing-remitting, secondary progressive and progressive-relapsing forms of multiple sclerosis. Study conclusions and caveats: F measure grouped same-batch samples tightly together. For normalized Chao1 diversity, multiple sclerosis patients scored significantly lower than controls did.

Tagging with unique molecular identifiers was a feature of the TCR beta cDNA libraries. Each batch of about 0.95 to 11 million T cells produced 490,000 or so cDNA molecules. TCRdb processed the PCR reads anew with MiXCR; each CDR3 protein has one entry. Here the sample spans roughly 400,000 distinct CDR3 sequences, about 39% being singletons. The receptor's source is a girl aged 2-10 years with multiple sclerosis. Material for sequencing was blood.

CDR3 nucleotide sequence: TGTGCCAGCAGCTTACGTCTACAGGCGAGCGATAATGAGCAGTTCTTC. It translates to CASSLRLQASDNEQFF. The chain is built from TRBV7-2 and TRBJ2-1, with D possibly matching TRBD1 (5 bases). Between the trimmed V and J ends, which lost 2 bases and 7 bases, there was a span of 18 bases. Germline V gives CDR1 SGHTA, CDR2 FQGNSA. The CDR3 covers 16 residues.